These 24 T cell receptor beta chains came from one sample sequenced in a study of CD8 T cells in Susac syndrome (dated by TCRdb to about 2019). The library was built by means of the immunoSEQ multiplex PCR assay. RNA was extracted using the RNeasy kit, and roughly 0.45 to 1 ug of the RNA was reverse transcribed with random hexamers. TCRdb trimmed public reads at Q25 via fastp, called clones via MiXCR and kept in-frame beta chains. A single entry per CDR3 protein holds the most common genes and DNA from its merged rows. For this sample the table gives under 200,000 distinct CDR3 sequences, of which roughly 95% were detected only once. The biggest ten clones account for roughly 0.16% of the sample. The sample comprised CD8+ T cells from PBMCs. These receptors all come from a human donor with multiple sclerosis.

CDR3 amino acids: CASRKGQRNTEAFF. Written as DNA, the CDR3 is TGTGCCAGCAGAAAAGGACAGCGAAACACTGAAGCTTTCTTT. This sequence joins TRBV27 and TRBJ1-1; D possibly corresponds to TRBD1 (6 bases). The germline V and J ends were trimmed by 6 bases and 2 bases, with 13 bases remaining between them. The CDR3 totals 14 residues. CDR1 MNHEY and CDR2 SMNVEV come from the germline V gene (reference sequence).

In DNA form, the CDR3 reads TGCGCCAGCACGAGACCAAGCAGGACAATGAACACTGAAGCTTTCTTT. This encodes CASTRPSRTMNTEAFF. The chain carries TRBV23-1 and TRBJ1-1; possible D gene TRBD1, 5 bases. TRBV23-1 is an open reading frame, and its role is uncertain. V gave up 7 bases and J gave up 0 bases, with 18 bases separating them. This CDR3 comprises 16 residues.

The CDR3 DNA is TGCAGCGTTGAAGGTTTAGGTAGCGGGACCCACGAGCAGTACTTC. Amino acid sequence: CSVEGLGSGTHEQYF. The gene calls are TRBV29-1 and TRBJ2-7, with TRBD2 matching 8 bases. The germline V gene encodes CDR1 SQVTM and CDR2 ANQGSEA. V shed 1 base, J shed 5 bases, and the junction held 10 bases outside the gene matches. This CDR3 contains 15 residues.

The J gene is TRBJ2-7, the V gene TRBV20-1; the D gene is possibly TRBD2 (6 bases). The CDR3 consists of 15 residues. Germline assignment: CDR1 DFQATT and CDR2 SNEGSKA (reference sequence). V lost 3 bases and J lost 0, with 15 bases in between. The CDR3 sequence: CSAREGLLASYEQYF. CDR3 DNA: TGCAGTGCTAGGGAGGGACTGCTGGCCTCCTACGAGCAGTACTTC.

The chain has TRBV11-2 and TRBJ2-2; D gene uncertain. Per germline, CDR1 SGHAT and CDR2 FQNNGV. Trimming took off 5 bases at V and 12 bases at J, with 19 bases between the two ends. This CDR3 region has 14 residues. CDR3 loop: CASSLTRSPQQLFF. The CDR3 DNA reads TGTGCCAGCAGCCTTACAAGGTCCCCGCAACAGCTGTTTTTT.

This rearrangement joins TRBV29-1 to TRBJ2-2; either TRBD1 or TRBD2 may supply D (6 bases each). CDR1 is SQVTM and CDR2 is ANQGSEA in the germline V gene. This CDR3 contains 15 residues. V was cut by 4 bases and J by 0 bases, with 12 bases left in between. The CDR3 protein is CSVGSGAPNTGELFF. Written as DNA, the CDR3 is TGCAGCGTTGGGTCGGGGGCCCCGAACACCGGGGAGCTGTTTTTT.

The CDR3 coding sequence is TGTGCCAGCAGTCTCGGACAGGGGGCTTTGGCCGGGGAGCTGTTTTTT. Amino acid sequence: CASSLGQGALAGELFF. The chain carries TRBV28 and TRBJ2-2; TRBD1 matches at 11 bases. CDR1 and CDR2 (germline): MDHEN, SYDVKM. There are 16 residues in the CDR3. V shed 5 bases, J shed 6 bases, and the junction held 8 bases outside the gene matches. Filled out from reference TRBV28 and TRBJ2-2, the complete variable domain reads DVKVTQSSRYLVKRTGEKVFLECVQDMDHENMFWYRQDPGLGLRLIYFSYDVKMKEKGDIPEGYSVSREKKERFSLILESASTNQTSMYLCASSLGQGALAGELFFGEGSRLTVL.

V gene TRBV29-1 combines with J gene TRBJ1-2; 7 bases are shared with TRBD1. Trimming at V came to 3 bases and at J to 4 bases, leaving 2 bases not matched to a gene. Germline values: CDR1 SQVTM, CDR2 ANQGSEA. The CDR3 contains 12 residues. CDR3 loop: CSVEDRTYGYTF. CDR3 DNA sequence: TGCAGCGTTGAGGACAGGACCTATGGCTACACCTTC.

The CDR3 nucleotides are TGTGCCAGCAGCCCTTCCCCTCCAGGGTTGGATCAGCCCCAGCATTTT. Translating it yields CASSPSPPGLDQPQHF. The rearrangement links TRBV6-6 to TRBJ1-5, with D maybe TRBD1 (5 bases). V dropped 6 bases and J dropped 5 bases, with 20 bases sitting between them. Germline V gene lookup returns CDR1 MNHNY and CDR2 SVGAGI (reference sequence). The CDR3 contains 16 residues.

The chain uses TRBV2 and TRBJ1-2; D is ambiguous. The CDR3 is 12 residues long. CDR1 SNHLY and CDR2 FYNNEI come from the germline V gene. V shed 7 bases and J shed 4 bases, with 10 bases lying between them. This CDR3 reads CASIDTIYGYTF. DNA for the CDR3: TGTGCCAGCATTGACACGATCTATGGCTACACCTTC.

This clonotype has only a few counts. The CDR3 loop reads CSALEGRDYGYTF. The DNA for the CDR3 is TGCAGCGCACTTGAGGGCAGAGACTATGGCTACACCTTC. The V and J genes are TRBV29-1 and TRBJ1-2; no clear D gene. Germline CDR1 reads SQVTM; CDR2 reads ANQGSEA. Trimming took 7 bases from V and 3 from J, leaving 15 bases between them. This CDR3 has 13 amino acids.

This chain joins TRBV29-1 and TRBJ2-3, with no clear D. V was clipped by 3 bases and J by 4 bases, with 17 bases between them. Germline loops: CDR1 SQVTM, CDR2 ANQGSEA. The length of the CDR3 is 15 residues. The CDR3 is CSVDGRSVVADTQYF. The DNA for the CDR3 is TGCAGCGTTGATGGTCGGTCCGTAGTGGCAGATACGCAGTATTTT.

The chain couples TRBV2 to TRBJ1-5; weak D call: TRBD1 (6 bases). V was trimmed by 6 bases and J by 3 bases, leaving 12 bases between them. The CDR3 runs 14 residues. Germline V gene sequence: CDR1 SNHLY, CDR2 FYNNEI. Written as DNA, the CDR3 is TGTGCCAGCAGAACAGGGTTTGACAATCAGCCCCAGCATTTT. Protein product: CASRTGFDNQPQHF.

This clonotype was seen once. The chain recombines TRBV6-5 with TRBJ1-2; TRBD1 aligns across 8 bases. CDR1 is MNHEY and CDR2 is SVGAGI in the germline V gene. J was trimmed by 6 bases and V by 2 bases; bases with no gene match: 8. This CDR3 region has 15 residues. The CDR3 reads CASSYEVRGPNGYTF. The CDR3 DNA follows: TGTGCCAGCAGTTACGAGGTCAGGGGGCCCAATGGCTACACCTTC.

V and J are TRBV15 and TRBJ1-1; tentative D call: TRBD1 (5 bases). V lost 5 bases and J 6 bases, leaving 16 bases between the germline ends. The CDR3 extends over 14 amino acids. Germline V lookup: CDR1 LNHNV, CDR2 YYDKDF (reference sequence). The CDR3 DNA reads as TGTGCCACCAGCGGGGAAGGAACCAGGGCTGAAGCTTTCTTT. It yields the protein CATSGEGTRAEAFF.

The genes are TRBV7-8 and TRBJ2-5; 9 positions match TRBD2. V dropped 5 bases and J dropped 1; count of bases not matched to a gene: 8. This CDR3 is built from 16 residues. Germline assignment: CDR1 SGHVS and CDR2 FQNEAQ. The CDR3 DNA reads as TGTGCCAGCAGCCCGGAGGTAGCGGGGGCCCAAGAGACCCAGTACTTC. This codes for CASSPEVAGAQETQYF. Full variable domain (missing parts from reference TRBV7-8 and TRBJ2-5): GAGVSQSPRYKVAKRGQDVALRCDPISGHVSLFWYQQALGQGPEFLTYFQNEAQLDKSGLPSDRFFAERPEGSVSTLKIQRTQQEDSAVYLCASSPEVAGAQETQYFGPGTRLLVL.

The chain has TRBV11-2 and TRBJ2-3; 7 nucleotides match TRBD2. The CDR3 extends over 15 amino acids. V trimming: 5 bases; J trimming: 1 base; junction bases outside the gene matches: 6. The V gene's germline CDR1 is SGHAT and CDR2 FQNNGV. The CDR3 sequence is CASSQVAGGTDTQYF. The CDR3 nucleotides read TGTGCCAGCAGCCAAGTGGCGGGAGGCACAGATACGCAGTATTTT.

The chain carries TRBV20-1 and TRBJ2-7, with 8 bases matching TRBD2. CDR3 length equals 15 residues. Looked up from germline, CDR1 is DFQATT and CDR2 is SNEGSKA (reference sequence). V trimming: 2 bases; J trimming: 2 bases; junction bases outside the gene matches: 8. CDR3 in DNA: TGCAGTGCTAGACCGCTTGGCGGGGGGCCCTACGAGCAGTACTTC. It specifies CSARPLGGGPYEQYF.

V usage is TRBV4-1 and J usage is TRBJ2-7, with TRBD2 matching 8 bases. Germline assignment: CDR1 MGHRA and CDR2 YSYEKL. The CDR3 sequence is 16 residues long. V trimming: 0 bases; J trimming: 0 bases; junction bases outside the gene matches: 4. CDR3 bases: TGCGCCAGCAGCCAAGAAGCGGGGGTCAGCTCCTACGAGCAGTACTTC. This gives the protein CASSQEAGVSSYEQYF.

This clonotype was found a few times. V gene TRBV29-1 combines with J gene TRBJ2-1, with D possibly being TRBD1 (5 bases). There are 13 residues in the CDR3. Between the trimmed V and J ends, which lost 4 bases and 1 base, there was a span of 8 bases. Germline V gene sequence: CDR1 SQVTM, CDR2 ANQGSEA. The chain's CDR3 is CSVVPGSYNEQFF. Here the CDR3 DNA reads TGCAGCGTTGTCCCAGGGTCCTACAATGAGCAGTTCTTC.

The CDR3 sequence: CASSIDPGDSPLHF. CDR3 DNA sequence: TGTGCCAGTAGTATAGATCCAGGGGATTCACCCCTCCACTTT. This chain joins TRBV19 and TRBJ1-6; TRBD1 is a possible D gene (6 bases). This CDR3 has 14 residues. Deletions cut 0 bases from V and 8 bases from J, with 8 bases between. Germline V gene data show CDR1 as LNHDA and CDR2 as SQIVND (reference sequence). The full variable domain, with the rest looked up from reference TRBV19 and TRBJ1-6, is DGGITQSPKYLFRKEGQNVTLSCEQNLNHDAMYWYRQDPGQGLRLIYYSQIVNDFQKGDIAEGYSVSREKKESFPLTVTSAQKNPTAFYLCASSIDPGDSPLHFGNGTRLTVT.

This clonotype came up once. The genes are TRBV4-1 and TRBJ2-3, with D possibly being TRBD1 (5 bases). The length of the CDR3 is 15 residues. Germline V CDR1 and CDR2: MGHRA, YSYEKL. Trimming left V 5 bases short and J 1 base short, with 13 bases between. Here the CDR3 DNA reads TGCGCCAGCAGCTCCCTAGGGGTACGCACAGATACGCAGTATTTT. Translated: CASSSLGVRTDTQYF.

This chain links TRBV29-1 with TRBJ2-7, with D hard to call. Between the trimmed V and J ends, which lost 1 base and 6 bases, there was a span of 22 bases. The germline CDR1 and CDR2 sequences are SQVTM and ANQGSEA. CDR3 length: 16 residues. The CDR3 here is CSVEGPSGTPHIEQYF. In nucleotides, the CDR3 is TGCAGCGTTGAAGGACCCTCTGGAACACCCCACATCGAGCAGTACTTC.

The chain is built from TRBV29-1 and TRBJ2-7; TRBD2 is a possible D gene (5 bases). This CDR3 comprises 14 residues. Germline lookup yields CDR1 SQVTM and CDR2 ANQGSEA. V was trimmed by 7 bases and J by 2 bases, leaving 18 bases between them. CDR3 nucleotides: TGCAGCGCGAGGAGGACTGCAAGCGCCTACGAGCAGTACTTC. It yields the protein CSARRTASAYEQYF.